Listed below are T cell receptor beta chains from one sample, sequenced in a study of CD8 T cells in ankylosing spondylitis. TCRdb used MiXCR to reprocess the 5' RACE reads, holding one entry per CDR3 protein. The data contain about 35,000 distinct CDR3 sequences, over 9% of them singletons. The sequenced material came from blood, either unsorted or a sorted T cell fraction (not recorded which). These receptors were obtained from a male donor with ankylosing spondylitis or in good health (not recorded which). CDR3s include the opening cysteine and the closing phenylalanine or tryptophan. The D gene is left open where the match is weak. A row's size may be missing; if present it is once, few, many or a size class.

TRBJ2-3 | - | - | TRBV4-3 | CASSQDIVGGTQYF | TGCGCCAGCAGCCAAGATATCGTCGGCGGTACGCAGTATTTT
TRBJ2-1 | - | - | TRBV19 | CASTRDKSSYNEQFF | TGTGCCAGTACTCGAGACAAGAGCTCCTACAATGAGCAGTTCTTC
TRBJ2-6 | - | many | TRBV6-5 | CASSYGQISGANVLTF | TGTGCCAGCAGTTACGGACAGATCTCTGGGGCCAACGTCCTGACTTTC
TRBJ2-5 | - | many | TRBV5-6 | CASSLHLGETQYF | TGTGCCAGCAGCTTGCACCTGGGGGAGACCCAGTACTTC
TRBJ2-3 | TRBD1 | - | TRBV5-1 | CASSLAWDRSFATDTQYF | TGCGCCAGCAGCTTGGCCTGGGACAGGTCTTTTGCCACAGATACGCAGTATTTT
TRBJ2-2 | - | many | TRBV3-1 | CASSRYSYTGELFF | TGTGCCAGCAGCCGGTACAGCTACACCGGGGAGCTGTTTTTT
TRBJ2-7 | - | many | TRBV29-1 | CSVEDQTGAAYEQYF | TGCAGCGTTGAAGACCAAACCGGGGCCGCCTACGAGCAGTACTTC
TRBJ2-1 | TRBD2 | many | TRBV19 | CASTPGTSGPPILFF | TGTGCCAGTACCCCTGGGACTAGCGGGCCACCAATACTGTTCTTC
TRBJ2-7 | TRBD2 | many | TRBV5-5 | CASSLVNLAGGAYEQYF | TGTGCCAGCAGCTTGGTCAATCTAGCGGGAGGAGCCTACGAGCAGTACTTC
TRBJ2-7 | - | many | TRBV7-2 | CASSLGGGPIEQYF | TGTGCCAGCAGCTTAGGTGGGGGCCCGATCGAGCAGTACTTC
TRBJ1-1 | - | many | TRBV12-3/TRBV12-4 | CASSLGPGGAEAFF | TGTGCCAGCAGTTTGGGGCCGGGAGGGGCTGAAGCTTTCTTT
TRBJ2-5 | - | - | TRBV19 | CASSIQQQETQYF | TGTGCCAGTAGTATCCAACAGCAAGAGACCCAGTACTTC
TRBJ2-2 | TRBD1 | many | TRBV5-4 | CASTNPTGQGVAGELFF | TGTGCCAGCACCAACCCGACGGGGCAGGGGGTGGCCGGGGAGCTGTTTTTT
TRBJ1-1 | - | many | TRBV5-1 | CASSLAGQGKNTEAFF | TGCGCCAGCAGCTTGGCCGGGCAGGGGAAGAACACTGAAGCTTTCTTT
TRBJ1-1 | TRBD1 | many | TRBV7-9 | CASSIGQGATFF | TGTGCCAGCAGCATAGGACAGGGCGCTACTTTCTTT
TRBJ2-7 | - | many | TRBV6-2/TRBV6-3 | CASSYGDQQYF | TGTGCCAGCAGTTACGGAGACCAGCAGTACTTC
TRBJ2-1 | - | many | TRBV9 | CASSVGAGANEQFF | TGTGCCAGCAGCGTAGGGGCAGGGGCAAATGAGCAGTTCTTC
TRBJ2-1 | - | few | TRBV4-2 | CASSQEGAASYNEQFF | TGTGCCAGCAGCCAAGAAGGGGCAGCTTCCTACAATGAGCAGTTCTTC
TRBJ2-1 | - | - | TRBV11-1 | CASSLDSYTYNEQFF | TGTGCCAGCAGCTTGGACTCCTACACCTACAATGAGCAGTTCTTC
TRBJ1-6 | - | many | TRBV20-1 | CSARDTSNSPLHF | TGCAGTGCTAGAGATACCTCTAATTCACCCCTCCACTTT
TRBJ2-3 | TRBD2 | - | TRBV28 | CASSGTSVTDTQYF | TGTGCCAGCAGTGGGACTAGCGTCACAGATACGCAGTATTTT
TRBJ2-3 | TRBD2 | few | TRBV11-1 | CASSLLAGVADTQYF | TGTGCCAGCAGCTTACTAGCGGGAGTGGCAGATACGCAGTATTTT
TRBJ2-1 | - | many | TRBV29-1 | CSVSTHVNNEQFF | TGCAGCGTTTCGACCCACGTTAACAATGAGCAGTTCTTC
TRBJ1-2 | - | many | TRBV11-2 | CASSLEQSSGGYTF | TGTGCCAGCAGCTTAGAGCAGAGCTCAGGTGGCTACACCTTC